This entry lists 17 T cell receptor beta chains sequenced from one sample in a study of shared clonotypes between healthy human individuals. Sequencing was performed with immunoSEQ multiplex PCR; in TCRdb, only in-frame clones are kept and a portion is missing. The table records about 2.2 million clones, 93% of them present only once. Terminally differentiated effector memory CD45RA+ cells were excluded from the naive CD8 cells, which were CD45RO-negative and positively selected for CCR7. Sequencing used naive CD8+ T cells from PBMCs. These receptors all stem from a man in his late teens or twenties in good health. Some clones in this sample may be carry-over from other donors' samples.

This chain joins TRBV29-1 and TRBJ2-1; 7 bases map to TRBD2. Germline CDR1 reads SQVTM; CDR2 reads ANQGSEA. There are 14 residues in the CDR3. Trimming cost V 4 bases and J 9 bases; bases outside gene matches: 12. The CDR3 nucleotides read TGCAGCGTTGCCTCCCTTCGGGGGGACGGTGAGCAGTTCTTC. Amino acids: CSVASLRGDGEQFF.

The chain links TRBV4-1 to TRBJ2-7; 9 bases are shared with TRBD2. This CDR3 is built from 17 residues. CDR1 and CDR2 (germline): MGHRA, YSYEKL. The ends lost 4 bases at V and 0 bases at J; junction bases unmatched: 10. The DNA for the CDR3 is TGCGCCAGCAGCCCAAGGGGTGGCGGGAGGGCCTCCTACGAGCAGTACTTC. Protein product: CASSPRGGGRASYEQYF.

The chain links TRBV14 to TRBJ2-1; no clear D. The germline V gene has CDR1 SGHDN and CDR2 FVKESK. Trimming took off 1 base at V and 8 bases at J, with 3 bases between the two ends. The CDR3 sequence is 11 residues long. CDR3 loop: CASSQAHEQFF. CDR3 DNA sequence: TGTGCCAGCAGCCAAGCGCATGAGCAGTTCTTC.

Concerning this clone: Distinct nucleotide sequences in the sample also encode this CDR3. The rearrangement uses TRBV27 and TRBJ2-1; no reliable D call. The V gene's germline CDR1 is MNHEY and CDR2 SMNVEV (reference sequence). The length of the CDR3 is 12 residues. V shed 5 bases and J shed 6 bases, with 8 bases lying between them. The CDR3 DNA reads as TGTGCCAGCAGTCTCCGCGGCAATGAGCAGTTCTTC. It yields the protein CASSLRGNEQFF.

The chain uses TRBV4-2 and TRBJ2-2; D is unresolved. The CDR3 loop spans 17 amino acids. V lost 0 bases and J 2 bases, leaving 13 bases between the germline ends. The germline V gene has CDR1 LGHNA and CDR2 YNFKEQ. The CDR3 sequence: CASSQDPVTINTGELFF. The CDR3, as DNA: TGTGCCAGCAGCCAAGATCCAGTGACGATAAACACCGGGGAGCTGTTTTTT.

The chain joins TRBV19 to TRBJ2-3, with 8 bases matching TRBD2. Germline assignment: CDR1 LNHDA and CDR2 SQIVND (reference sequence). Germline trimming cut 7 bases from V and 6 bases from J; bases unmatched to any gene: 12. This CDR3 is built from 15 residues. CDR3 protein: CASMVSGRDFDTQYF. CDR3 DNA sequence: TGTGCCAGTATGGTGTCCGGGAGGGATTTCGATACGCAGTATTTT.

The chain recombines TRBV6-1 with TRBJ1-3; D perhaps matches TRBD1 (5 bases). This CDR3 is built from 17 residues. V was shortened by 6 bases and J by 0 bases, with 18 bases between the two germline ends. CDR1 is MNHNS, CDR2 SASEGT, per germline. DNA of the CDR3: TGTGCCAGCAGGGAAACTGATCAGGGCCTCTCTGGAAACACCATATATTTT. Translating gives CASRETDQGLSGNTIYF.

The CDR3 is CASSLSNRWLGGQETQYF. DNA for the CDR3: TGTGCCAGCAGCTTGTCAAATCGATGGTTAGGGGGCCAAGAGACCCAGTACTTC. The rearrangement joins TRBV7-9 to TRBJ2-5, with D maybe TRBD1 (6 bases). V lost 3 bases, J lost 1 base, and 21 bases lay in between. In germline, CDR1 is SEHNR, CDR2 FQNEAQ (reference sequence). This CDR3 region has 18 residues.

This chain connects TRBV11-2 to TRBJ2-2; no reliable D call. The CDR3 consists of 12 residues. Germline loops: CDR1 SGHAT, CDR2 FQNNGV. V gave up 7 bases and J gave up 6 bases, with 9 bases separating them. CDR3 nucleotides: TGTGCCAGCACGCCCTCTCCCGGGGAGCTGTTTTTT. It is translated as CASTPSPGELFF.

The V call is TRBV27, the J call TRBJ1-1; possibly TRBD1 for D (5 bases). Germline CDR1 and CDR2: MNHEY and SMNVEV (reference sequence). CDR3 length: 14 residues. V lost 3 bases and J 1 base, leaving 9 bases between the germline ends. Here the CDR3 reads CASSFGAGNTEAFF. Here the CDR3 DNA reads TGTGCCAGCAGTTTTGGGGCGGGGAACACTGAAGCTTTCTTT.

V usage is TRBV28 and J usage is TRBJ2-1; D is unclear. The CDR3 runs to 14 residues. The V and J ends lost 6 bases and 3 bases respectively, with 12 bases between them. CDR1 and CDR2 from the germline V gene are MDHEN and SYDVKM. The CDR3 nucleotides are TGTGCCAGCAGAAAGATGGACGGCTACAATGAGCAGTTCTTC. It is translated as CASRKMDGYNEQFF. Filled out from reference TRBV28 and TRBJ2-1, the complete variable domain reads DVKVTQSSRYLVKRTGEKVFLECVQDMDHENMFWYRQDPGLGLRLIYFSYDVKMKEKGDIPEGYSVSREKKERFSLILESASTNQTSMYLCASRKMDGYNEQFFGPGTRLTVL.

The chain is built from TRBV28 and TRBJ1-5; the match to TRBD1 covers 9 bases. The germline V gene has CDR1 MDHEN and CDR2 SYDVKM. Trimming cost V 7 bases and J 6 bases; bases outside gene matches: 16. CDR3 length: 17 amino acids. For the CDR3, the DNA is TGTGCCAGCATTGAGGTCCCGGGACAGGGTGGGGGTCAGCCCCAGCATTTT. Translating it yields CASIEVPGQGGGQPQHF.

This chain uses TRBV4-1 with TRBJ2-2, with unresolved D. This CDR3 comprises 16 residues. CDR1 is MGHRA, CDR2 YSYEKL, per germline. V dropped 2 bases and J dropped 6 bases, with 16 bases sitting between them. This chain's CDR3 is CASSQTAAPEAGELFF. Written as DNA, the CDR3 is TGCGCCAGCAGCCAAACTGCTGCGCCAGAGGCCGGGGAGCTGTTTTTT.

The CDR3 DNA is TGTGCCAGCAGTTGGGGGGGAGGCGGGAGGGCCTGGGAGCAGTACTTC. Protein: CASSWGGGGRAWEQYF. V usage is TRBV27 and J usage is TRBJ2-7; 9 bases line up with TRBD2. V shed 4 bases, J shed 7 bases, and the junction held 14 bases outside the gene matches. The CDR3 covers 16 residues. The germline gives CDR1 MNHEY, CDR2 SMNVEV (reference sequence).

A word on this clone: The sample contains more than one DNA sequence encoding this CDR3. This chain connects TRBV27 to TRBJ2-7; TRBD2 matches 12 bases. The ends lost 6 bases at V and 6 bases at J; junction bases unmatched: 6. This CDR3 is built from 14 residues. Germline assignment: CDR1 MNHEY and CDR2 SMNVEV (reference sequence). The DNA for the CDR3 is TGTGCCAGCAGCCGACTAGCGGGAGCTCTCGAGCAGTACTTC. It translates to CASSRLAGALEQYF.

This rearrangement joins TRBV28 to TRBJ1-4; tentative D call: TRBD1 (6 bases). Germline CDR1 MDHEN, CDR2 SYDVKM. V was shortened by 6 bases and J by 3 bases, with 17 bases between the two germline ends. The CDR3 consists of 16 residues. The CDR3 region is CASRQAGGSANEKLFF. DNA of the CDR3: TGTGCCAGCAGACAGGCGGGGGGCTCTGCTAATGAAAAACTGTTTTTT.

DNA of the CDR3: TGTGCCAGCAGCGTAGAAGGGGTTCAGACTGAAAAACTGTTTTTT. Translating it yields CASSVEGVQTEKLFF. J is TRBJ1-4 and V is TRBV9, with a weak D call TRBD1 (5 bases). Germline CDR1 SGDLS, CDR2 YYNGEE. CDR3 length equals 15 residues. V was clipped by 0 bases and J by 7 bases, with 13 bases between them.